This TCR beta chain derives from a study of PD-L1 blockade in urothelial cancer. Study information: About nine tenths of the roughly 29 patients were men with bladder-origin urothelial cancer. A median approximately 140,000 T cells were found in blood samples.

Into every PCR, synthetic TCR analog templates were spiked. This table comes from immunoSEQ multiplex PCR, and its TCRdb copy is limited to in-frame clones, with some not included. Altogether about 39,000 clones are present, around 88% being singletons, with the ten largest covering around 2%. Pretreatment and on-treatment samples were taken, numbering 1 to 8 per patient. Germline V gene lookup returns CDR1 SGHVS and CDR2 FQNEAQ. V shed 4 bases and J 9 bases; nucleotides not matched to a gene: 5. The CDR3 is 13 residues long. The specimen was PBMCs, collected around atezolizumab (anti-PD-L1) treatment. This TCR was recovered from a man between 60 and 70 years old with urothelial cancer. This chain links TRBV7-8 with TRBJ2-1; 8 bases match TRBD2. The CDR3 DNA reads as TGTGCCAGCAGCTGGACTAGCAGTGTTGAGCAGTTCTTC. This codes for CASSWTSSVEQFF.